This TCR beta chain was recovered during a study of PD-1 blockade in classical Hodgkin lymphoma. At the level of the study: Nivolumab dosing for patients was 3 mg/kg, administered intravenously every 2 weeks.

General observations from the study: The authors have not defined what causes the repertoire differences, possibly disease activity or prior therapy. CD4+ TCR diversity rose significantly by C4D1, and CD8+ TCR diversity did not. Similar baseline diversity was found in complete responders and newly diagnosed patients.

Relapses following autologous stem cell transplantation were seen in all patients, with brentuximab vedotin exposure varying. Clones were sequenced by immunoSEQ multiplex PCR, and TCRdb holds only the in-frame ones, with some missing. The sample comprises around 66,000 clones, 60% to 80% of which are singletons, and roughly 9% rests with the top ten. V lost 5 bases and J 1 base, leaving 15 bases between the germline ends. Germline CDR1 reads SGHNT; CDR2 reads YYREEE (reference sequence). The CDR3 sequence is 15 residues long. Note on this clone: The antigen is unknown.

This receptor was obtained from a human donor with classical Hodgkin lymphoma. The source material was peripheral blood mononuclear cells (PBMCs), sampled before the second cycle of nivolumab. The gene calls are TRBV5-4 and TRBJ2-5; D might be TRBD2 (6 bases). CDR3 amino acids: CASSAGPSIQETQYF. In nucleotides, the CDR3 is TGTGCCAGCAGTGCGGGGCCCTCTATCCAAGAGACCCAGTACTTC.